Listed here are 16 T cell receptor beta chains from one sample, sequenced in a study of monozygotic twins with inflammatory bowel disease. For each CDR3 protein, TCRdb gives one entry from its re-call of the 5' RACE reads, without DNA. This repertoire includes about 380,000 distinct CDR3 sequences. Material for sequencing was blood. These receptor sequences come from a human donor with ulcerative colitis or Crohn's disease, or a healthy co-twin of an affected twin (not recorded which).

The chain carries TRBV6-1 and TRBJ2-3; there is no DNA to check the TCRdb D call of TRBD2. The CDR3 totals 15 residues. Germline-derived CDR1 and CDR2 are MNHNS and SASEGT. CDR3 in amino acids: CASRAGGTGVDTQYF.

Here the CDR3 reads CASSVRTSHASGYTF. The chain links TRBV12-3 or TRBV12-4 to TRBJ1-2; the D gene TCRdb calls, TRBD1, cannot be checked with no DNA. CDR3 length: 15 residues.

This chain links TRBV27 with TRBJ2-1; TCRdb picks TRBD1, but there is no DNA to check that call. Looked up from germline, CDR1 is MNHEY and CDR2 is SMNVEV (reference sequence). The CDR3 consists of 15 residues. The CDR3 spells CASSPPLTAYNEQFF.

The V gene is TRBV5-4, the J gene TRBJ2-1; the D call of TRBD2 rests on TCRdb alone, since no DNA is present to check it. Germline-derived CDR1 and CDR2 are SGHNT and YYREEE (reference sequence). This CDR3 contains 15 residues. CDR3 loop: CASSRPSGGDNEQFF.

The chain recombines TRBV18 with TRBJ1-1; TCRdb designates TRBD1, a call that cannot be tested without DNA. Germline V gene lookup returns CDR1 KGHSH and CDR2 LQKENI. The length of the CDR3 is 13 residues. CDR3: CASRAGMNTEAFF.

The rearrangement joins TRBV4-2 to TRBJ2-7; the TCRdb D gene call, TRBD1, has no DNA to confirm it. Germline V CDR1 and CDR2: LGHNA, YNFKEQ. The CDR3 has 16 residues. The CDR3 sequence is CASSQDSGQGFHEQYF.

The chain couples TRBV18 to TRBJ2-1; TCRdb's D call, TRBD1, is unchecked because there is no DNA. The CDR3 extends over 13 amino acids. Germline V lookup: CDR1 KGHSH, CDR2 LQKENI. CDR3 protein: CASSAGEENEQFF.

This chain uses TRBV5-1 with TRBJ2-4; TCRdb gives TRBD1 as the D gene, but with no DNA this cannot be confirmed. The CDR3 covers 16 residues. Germline V CDR1 and CDR2: SGHRS, YFSETQ. This CDR3 is CASSLDGRTGDNVQYF.

The V gene is TRBV5-1, the J gene TRBJ2-5; the TRBD1 assignment by TCRdb is unverifiable without DNA. CDR1 is SGHRS, CDR2 YFSETQ, per germline. This CDR3 region has 16 residues. The CDR3 is CASTTTTGNSGETQYF.

The chain has TRBV7-2 and TRBJ2-1. The length of the CDR3 is 13 residues. The germline CDR1 and CDR2 sequences are SGHTA and FQGNSA. This CDR3 reads CASSLGRHNEQFF. Looking up the rest from reference TRBV7-2 and TRBJ2-1 gives the full variable domain: GAGVSQSPSNKVTEKGKDVELRCDPISGHTALYWYRQSLGQGLEFLIYFQGNSAPDKSGLPSDRFSAERTGGSVSTLTIQRTQQEDSAVYLCASSLGRHNEQFFGPGTRLTVL.

The rearrangement links TRBV12-3 or TRBV12-4 to TRBJ2-5; TCRdb names TRBD1, which stays unverified in the absence of DNA. CDR3 length: 14 amino acids. CDR3 loop: CASSLVSPTRTQYF.

V and J are TRBV5-1 and TRBJ2-7. The CDR3 sequence is 14 residues long. Germline assignment: CDR1 SGHRS and CDR2 YFSETQ. CDR3 in amino acids: CASSLDPESYEQYF. Based on the CDR3 plus reference TRBV5-1 and TRBJ2-7, the full variable domain is KAGVTQTPRYLIKTRGQQVTLSCSPISGHRSVSWYQQTPGQGLQFLFEYFSETQRNKGNFPGRFSGRQFSNSRSEMNVSTLELGDSALYLCASSLDPESYEQYFGPGTRLTVT.

V and J are TRBV30 and TRBJ1-5; the D call of TRBD1 rests on TCRdb alone, since no DNA is present to check it. Germline values: CDR1 GTSNPN, CDR2 SVGIG (reference sequence). CDR3 size: 12 residues. The CDR3 loop is CAFTQGYQPQHF.

This CDR3 is CSASGGSDRVNGYTF. The V call is TRBV20-1, the J call TRBJ1-2; TCRdb's D call, TRBD1, is unchecked because there is no DNA. Germline V gives CDR1 DFQATT, CDR2 SNEGSKA (reference sequence). The CDR3 consists of 15 residues.

V is TRBV5-1 and J is TRBJ2-5; absent DNA, TCRdb's TRBD1 call cannot be checked. The CDR3 spans 15 residues. Germline CDR1 is SGHRS and CDR2 is YFSETQ. CDR3 loop: CASSLETGTEETQYF.

The chain combines TRBV7-9 with TRBJ2-3. The CDR3 has 14 residues. CDR1 and CDR2 (germline): SEHNR, FQNEAQ (reference sequence). The CDR3 region is CASSLGGWADTQYF. The full variable domain, in which reference TRBV7-9 and TRBJ2-3 provide the parts outside the CDR3, is DTGVSQNPRHKITKRGQNVTFRCDPISEHNRLYWYRQTLGQGPEFLTYFQNEAQLEKSRLLSDRFSAERPKGSFSTLEIQRTEQGDSAMYLCASSLGGWADTQYFGPGTRLTVL.